One and the same sample provided the 5 T cell receptor beta chains below, sequenced in a study of T cells in Graves' hyperthyroidism and ophthalmopathy (dated by TCRdb to the late 2010s). Libraries were made using multiplex PCR. The sequencer listed for this sample is Illumina HiSeq 2000. The TCR beta CDR3 regions were amplified from the RNA transcripts. A first-round RT-PCR of the TCR CDR3 used the HTBI primer set with the Qiagen OneStep RT-PCR kit. In-frame beta chains were kept once TCRdb had trimmed the public reads at Q25 with fastp and called clones with MiXCR. All rows with the same CDR3 protein become a single entry with the most common DNA and genes. This sample is represented by about 110,000 distinct CDR3 sequences; 15% to 20% of them were singletons. Clones ranked in the top ten supply around two fifths of the sample. The sample taken for sequencing was blood. These TCRs come from a woman aged 45-60 years with Graves' hyperthyroidism.

This clonotype was counted at least ten times. V usage is TRBV3-1 and J usage is TRBJ1-6; 9 bases map to TRBD1. The germline gives CDR1 LGHDT, CDR2 YNNKEL (reference sequence). The ends lost 4 bases at V and 9 bases at J; junction bases unmatched: 10. CDR3 length: 16 amino acids. The CDR3 region is CASSPEGWGQGSPLHF. CDR3 coding DNA: TGTGCCAGCAGCCCCGAAGGGTGGGGACAGGGTTCACCCCTCCACTTT.

This clonotype was recorded at least ten times. The V and J genes are TRBV20-1 and TRBJ2-1, with D perhaps matching TRBD2 (5 bases). Trimming took off 2 bases at V and 0 bases at J, with 14 bases between the two ends. Germline V gives CDR1 DFQATT, CDR2 SNEGSKA (reference sequence). The CDR3 loop spans 16 amino acids. This CDR3 reads CSARLLDYVSYNEQFF. CDR3 DNA sequence: TGCAGTGCTAGACTACTAGACTATGTCTCCTACAATGAGCAGTTCTTC.

This clonotype was seen many times. The chain employs TRBV2 and TRBJ1-2, with 8 bases aligning to TRBD1. V shed 1 base, J shed 4 bases, and the junction held 8 bases outside the gene matches. Germline assignment: CDR1 SNHLY and CDR2 FYNNEI. The CDR3 spans 16 residues. CDR3 nucleotide sequence: TGTGCCAGCAGTGAAGGAGTCAGGGGGCCGGGCTATGGCTACACCTTC. Protein: CASSEGVRGPGYGYTF.

The chain joins TRBV10-3 to TRBJ2-7; D unresolved. Per germline, CDR1 ENHRY and CDR2 SYGVKD. The V end was cut by 3 bases, the J end by 7 bases, with 13 bases between. CDR3 length: 13 amino acids. In DNA, the CDR3 is TGTGCCATCAGTGATTCACATTTGGGGGAGCAGTACTTC. Protein product: CAISDSHLGEQYF.

This clonotype was found many times. The V and J genes are TRBV11-2 and TRBJ1-1; D is ambiguous. Germline CDR1 reads SGHAT; CDR2 reads FQNNGV. V shed 3 bases and J shed 5 bases, with 16 bases lying between them. The CDR3 length is 15 residues. CDR3 region: CASSLSGLGMTEAFF. The CDR3 region has the DNA TGTGCCAGCAGCTTGTCGGGTTTGGGGATGACTGAAGCTTTCTTT.